Described below is a single T cell receptor (beta chain) sequence and its context. The antigen it binds to is not known. The sample holds no much larger clone one base away, and base qualities are not on file. Peripheral blood CD8+ and CD4+ T cells from healthy donors, Susac syndrome patients and multiple sclerosis patients were profiled using high-throughput TCR beta sequencing. The multiple sclerosis controls were treatment-naive patients whose relapsing-remitting disease, either stable or active, fulfilled the revised McDonald criteria. Bulk CD8+ and CD4+ T cells were purified by magnetic negative isolation, while CD8+ TEMRA cells were enriched using FACS. Blood was collected in EDTA tubes and processed within 24 hours, with PBMCs isolated through density gradient centrifugation. PBMCs intended for TCR sequencing were cryopreserved in liquid nitrogen and were subsequently thawed in a 37 degrees C water bath. The sorted or isolated CD4+, CD8+ and CD8+ TEMRA cells reached a purity of at least 90%.

The sample comes from a study of CD8 T cells in Susac syndrome (dated by TCRdb to 2018 to 2020). About the investigation overall: Whether CD8+ T cell activation and differentiation in Susac syndrome was antigen driven was tested using repertoire sequencing. Clonality of the CD8+ T cell repertoire was compared between more than 10 healthy donors, approximately 14 Susac syndrome patients and some 15 multiple sclerosis patients. What the study reported, not specific to this receptor: The study acknowledged that relatively few individuals were included in the TCR sequencing and HLA analysis.

Including the terminal cysteine and phenylalanine, the CDR3 comprises 14 residues. Just CDR3 DNA is preserved here, 42 bases in frame from base 1. Trimming at the junction amounts to 2 bases on V and 7 bases on J, and the germline ends lie 12 bases apart. Per the germline V gene (reference sequence), MNHEY is the CDR1 and SMNVEV is the CDR2. RNA was extracted using the RNeasy kit, and roughly 0.5 to 1 microgram was reverse transcribed with random hexamers. The immunoSEQ multiplex PCR assay, which covers 54 Vbeta and 13 Jbeta segments, was used to amplify TCR beta CDR3 regions. PCR amplification bias was corrected using a synthetic template baseline for primer optimization and computational correction. On the authors' methods: Reads were annotated to V, D and J genes according to IMGT and were analyzed with immunoSEQ Analyzer, with only productive sequences retained. Clonality was computed as one minus Shannon entropy normalized by log2 of the number of productive unique sequences. For each patient and control, public and private clones were evaluated among the 100 most prevalent clones. Susac-specific clones were defined as absent from healthy and MS cohorts, over a thousand published viral clones and other ImmuneACCESS disease sequences. TCRdb passed the public sequencing reads through fastp at Q25 and MiXCR, retaining productive beta sequences. All rows with the same CDR3 protein become a single entry with the most common DNA and genes. The V and J calls shown here were made by TCRdb, not taken from the authors' results. Across this sample there are approximately 53,000 distinct CDR3 sequences, with 93% seen only once. The top ten constitute 0.45% to 0.65% of the sample.

The receptor comes from a human donor with multiple sclerosis. The V and J genes are TRBV27 and TRBJ1-5; the D gene is perhaps TRBD1, on 5 matching bases. The specimen sequenced was CD8+ T cells from PBMCs. For the CDR3, the sequence is CASSLRSGDQPQHF. At the DNA level, the sequence is TGTGCCAGCAGTTTAAGATCGGGGGACCAGCCCCAGCATTTT.